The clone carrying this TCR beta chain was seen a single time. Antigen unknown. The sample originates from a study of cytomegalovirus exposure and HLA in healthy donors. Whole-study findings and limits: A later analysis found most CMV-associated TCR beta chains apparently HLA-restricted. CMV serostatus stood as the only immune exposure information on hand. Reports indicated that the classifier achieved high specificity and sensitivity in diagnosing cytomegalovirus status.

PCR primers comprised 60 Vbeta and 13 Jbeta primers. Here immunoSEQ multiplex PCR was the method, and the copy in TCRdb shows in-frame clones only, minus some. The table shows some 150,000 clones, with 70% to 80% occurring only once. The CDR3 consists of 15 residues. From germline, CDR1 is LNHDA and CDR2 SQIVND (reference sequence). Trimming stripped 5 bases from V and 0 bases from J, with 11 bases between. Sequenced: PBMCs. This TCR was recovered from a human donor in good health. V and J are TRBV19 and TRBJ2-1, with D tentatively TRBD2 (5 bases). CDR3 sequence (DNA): TGTGCCAGTAGTTCGGGGATGAGCTCCTACAATGAGCAGTTCTTC. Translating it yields CASSSGMSSYNEQFF.